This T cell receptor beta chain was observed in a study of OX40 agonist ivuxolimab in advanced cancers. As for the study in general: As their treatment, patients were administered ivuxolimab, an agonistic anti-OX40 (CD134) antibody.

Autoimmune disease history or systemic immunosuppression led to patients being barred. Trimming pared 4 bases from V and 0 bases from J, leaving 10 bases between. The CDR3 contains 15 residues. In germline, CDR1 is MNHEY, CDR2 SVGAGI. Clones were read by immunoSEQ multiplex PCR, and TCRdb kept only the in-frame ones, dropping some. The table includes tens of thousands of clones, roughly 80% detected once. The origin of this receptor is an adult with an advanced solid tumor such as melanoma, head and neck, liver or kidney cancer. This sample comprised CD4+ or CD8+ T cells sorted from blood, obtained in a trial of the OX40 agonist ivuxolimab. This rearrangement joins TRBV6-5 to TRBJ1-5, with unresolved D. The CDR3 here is CASSSSPFSNQPQHF. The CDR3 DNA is TGTGCCAGCAGTTCTTCACCGTTTAGCAATCAGCCCCAGCATTTT.